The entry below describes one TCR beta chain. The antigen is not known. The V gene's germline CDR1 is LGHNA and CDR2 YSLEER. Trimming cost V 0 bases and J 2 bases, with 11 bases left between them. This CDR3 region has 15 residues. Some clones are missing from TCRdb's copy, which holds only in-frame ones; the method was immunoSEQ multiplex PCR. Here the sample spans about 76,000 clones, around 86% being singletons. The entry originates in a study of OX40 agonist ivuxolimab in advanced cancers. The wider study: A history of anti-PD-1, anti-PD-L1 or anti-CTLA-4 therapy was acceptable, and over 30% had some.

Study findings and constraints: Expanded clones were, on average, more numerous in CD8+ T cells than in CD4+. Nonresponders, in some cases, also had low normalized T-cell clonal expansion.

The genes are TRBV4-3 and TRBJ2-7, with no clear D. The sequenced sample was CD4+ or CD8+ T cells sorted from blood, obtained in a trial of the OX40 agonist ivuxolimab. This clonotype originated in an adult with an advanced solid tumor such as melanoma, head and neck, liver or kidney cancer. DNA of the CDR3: TGCGCCAGCAGCCAAGATGCCCTGTTGGCCTACGAGCAGTACTTC. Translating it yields CASSQDALLAYEQYF.